A single T cell receptor beta chain is shown here with its context. The CDR3 is 15 residues long. Germline V gene data show CDR1 as SGHNT and CDR2 as YYREEE (reference sequence). Trimming took 4 bases from V and 0 from J, leaving 14 bases between them. The sample originates from a study of technical replicates of blood from a few donors. Libraries were prepared by immunoSEQ multiplex PCR; TCRdb keeps only in-frame clonotypes and omits some of them. The data contain fewer than 110,000 clones, 95% to 96% of them seen just once; the ten biggest clones take up roughly 0.19%. The chain links TRBV5-4 to TRBJ2-7, with TRBD2 as a possible D gene (6 bases). The sample consisted of T cells isolated from PBMCs. This clonotype originated in a human donor in good health. In DNA form, the CDR3 reads TGTGCCAGCAGCGTTAGCGGAGGACTCTCCTACGAGCAGTACTTC. Encoded protein: CASSVSGGLSYEQYF.